Listed below are T cell receptor beta chains from one sample, sequenced in a study of CD4+ T cells in melanoma. The assay was immunoSEQ multiplex PCR, and TCRdb's table has in-frame clones only and misses some. The table records roughly 120,000 clones, around 93% of them present only once. Sequenced sample: peripheral blood. These receptors were taken from a human donor with melanoma. The CDR3 runs from the conserved cysteine through the conserved F or W. Fields, in order: V gene, D gene, clone size, J gene, CDR3 protein, CDR3 DNA. The D gene is left open where the match is weak. Clone size is shown for a subset of rows, as once, few, many or a class of expanded clone.

v_call: TRBV28
d_call: TRBD1
clone_size: .
j_call: TRBJ2-7
cdr3_aa: CATLQGAPSYEQYF
cdr3_nt: TGTGCCACGCTACAGGGGGCTCCTTCCTACGAGCAGTACTTC

v_call: TRBV5-1
d_call: TRBD1
clone_size: few
j_call: TRBJ1-2
cdr3_aa: CASSSYLQGTGYTF
cdr3_nt: TGCGCCAGCAGCTCCTATTTACAGGGGACTGGCTACACCTTC

v_call: TRBV27
d_call: .
clone_size: many
j_call: TRBJ1-2
cdr3_aa: CASSFLGEQTLGYTF
cdr3_nt: TGTGCCAGCAGTTTCTTGGGGGAACAGACGTTGGGCTACACCTTC

v_call: TRBV5-5
d_call: .
clone_size: once
j_call: TRBJ1-2
cdr3_aa: CASSLDWGKYGYTF
cdr3_nt: TGTGCCAGCAGCTTGGACTGGGGAAAATATGGCTACACCTTC

v_call: TRBV5-6
d_call: .
clone_size: .
j_call: TRBJ1-1
cdr3_aa: CASSYIPGRAEAFF
cdr3_nt: TGTGCCAGCAGTTATATTCCGGGGAGGGCTGAAGCTTTCTTT

v_call: TRBV5-1
d_call: .
clone_size: .
j_call: TRBJ1-2
cdr3_aa: CASSLAADSNYGYTF
cdr3_nt: TGCGCCAGCAGCTTGGCTGCGGATTCTAACTATGGCTACACCTTC

v_call: TRBV4-1
d_call: TRBD2
clone_size: .
j_call: TRBJ2-3
cdr3_aa: CASSQPRFSGRPTDTQYF
cdr3_nt: TGCGCCAGCAGCCAACCCCGGTTTAGCGGGAGGCCAACAGATACGCAGTATTTT

v_call: TRBV7-2
d_call: TRBD1
clone_size: .
j_call: TRBJ2-7
cdr3_aa: CASSGTANEQYF
cdr3_nt: TGTGCCAGCAGTGGGACAGCGAACGAGCAGTACTTC

v_call: TRBV9
d_call: .
clone_size: .
j_call: TRBJ2-7
cdr3_aa: CASSRPEGGSPYEQYF
cdr3_nt: TGTGCCAGCTCCCGCCCCGAGGGGGGGTCGCCCTACGAGCAGTACTTC

v_call: TRBV19
d_call: .
clone_size: few
j_call: TRBJ2-7
cdr3_aa: CASSIAGGDEQYF
cdr3_nt: TGTGCCAGTAGTATTGCTGGGGGTGACGAGCAGTACTTC

v_call: TRBV7-7
d_call: TRBD1
clone_size: .
j_call: TRBJ2-3
cdr3_aa: CASSLQGASTDTQYF
cdr3_nt: TGTGCCAGCAGCTTACAGGGGGCTAGCACAGATACGCAGTATTTT

v_call: TRBV5-1
d_call: TRBD2
clone_size: once
j_call: TRBJ2-5
cdr3_aa: CASSEGLAGAHAETQYF
cdr3_nt: TGCGCCAGCAGCGAGGGACTAGCGGGGGCTCACGCGGAGACCCAGTACTTC

v_call: TRBV28
d_call: TRBD1
clone_size: .
j_call: TRBJ1-6
cdr3_aa: CASSFRGLSPLHF
cdr3_nt: TGTGCCAGCAGTTTCAGGGGGTTGTCACCCCTCCACTTT

v_call: TRBV6-4
d_call: .
clone_size: once
j_call: TRBJ2-2
cdr3_aa: CASSDPRGEDGELFF
cdr3_nt: TGTGCCAGCAGTGACCCAAGGGGGGAGGACGGGGAGCTGTTTTTT

v_call: TRBV7-8
d_call: TRBD1
clone_size: .
j_call: TRBJ1-2
cdr3_aa: CASSLAGQGGYTF
cdr3_nt: TGTGCCAGCAGCTTAGCGGGACAGGGAGGCTACACCTTC

v_call: TRBV27
d_call: .
clone_size: .
j_call: TRBJ2-7
cdr3_aa: CASSLKRSPPGSYEQYF
cdr3_nt: TGTGCCAGCAGTTTAAAGAGGAGTCCTCCGGGGTCCTACGAGCAGTACTTC

v_call: TRBV6-1
d_call: TRBD1
clone_size: .
j_call: TRBJ2-7
cdr3_aa: CASNSDRASSYEQYF
cdr3_nt: TGTGCCAGCAACTCGGACAGGGCGAGCTCCTACGAGCAGTACTTC

v_call: TRBV25-1
d_call: .
clone_size: .
j_call: TRBJ2-2
cdr3_aa: CASSPQIAFTGELFF
cdr3_nt: TGTGCCAGCAGTCCACAGATTGCTTTTACCGGGGAGCTGTTTTTT

v_call: TRBV28
d_call: .
clone_size: .
j_call: TRBJ2-3
cdr3_aa: CASSLRRYTDTQYF
cdr3_nt: TGTGCCAGCAGTTTAAGGCGGTACACAGATACGCAGTATTTT

v_call: TRBV11-2
d_call: .
clone_size: .
j_call: TRBJ1-4
cdr3_aa: CASSRSPGINEKLFF
cdr3_nt: TGTGCCAGCAGCCGATCCCCGGGGATAAATGAAAAACTGTTTTTT

v_call: TRBV19
d_call: .
clone_size: .
j_call: TRBJ2-2
cdr3_aa: CASSIVRGRIGELFF
cdr3_nt: TGTGCCAGTAGTATAGTCAGGGGGAGGATCGGGGAGCTGTTTTTT

v_call: TRBV4-3
d_call: TRBD2
clone_size: .
j_call: TRBJ2-5
cdr3_aa: CASSQAGTRVIKETQYF
cdr3_nt: TGCGCCAGCAGCCAAGCCGGGACTAGGGTAATCAAAGAGACCCAGTACTTC

v_call: TRBV11-2
d_call: .
clone_size: once
j_call: TRBJ2-7
cdr3_aa: CASSRSGAGFYEQYF
cdr3_nt: TGTGCCAGCAGCCGGTCTGGAGCTGGCTTCTACGAGCAGTACTTC

v_call: TRBV18
d_call: TRBD2
clone_size: .
j_call: TRBJ2-1
cdr3_aa: CASSRGLAEGNEQFF
cdr3_nt: TGTGCCAGCTCACGGGGACTAGCTGAGGGCAATGAGCAGTTCTTC

v_call: TRBV19
d_call: TRBD2
clone_size: .
j_call: TRBJ2-5
cdr3_aa: CASSIPGGVLETQYF
cdr3_nt: TGTGCCAGTAGTATTCCTGGGGGGGTCCTAGAGACCCAGTACTTC

v_call: TRBV21-1
d_call: .
clone_size: .
j_call: TRBJ2-7
cdr3_aa: CASSNHLSGKHYEQYF
cdr3_nt: TGTGCCAGCAGCAACCATCTTAGCGGGAAACACTACGAGCAGTACTTC

v_call: TRBV7-9
d_call: TRBD1
clone_size: .
j_call: TRBJ2-6
cdr3_aa: CASTPRQGSTGANVLTF
cdr3_nt: TGTGCCAGCACTCCCCGACAGGGATCTACTGGGGCCAACGTCCTGACTTTC

v_call: TRBV6-6
d_call: TRBD1
clone_size: .
j_call: TRBJ1-2
cdr3_aa: CASRGTGGVRGYTF
cdr3_nt: TGTGCCAGCAGAGGGACAGGTGGGGTGAGAGGCTACACCTTC

v_call: TRBV15
d_call: TRBD1
clone_size: .
j_call: TRBJ1-1
cdr3_aa: CATSRVRTGTTEAFF
cdr3_nt: TGTGCCACCAGCAGAGTCAGGACAGGGACCACTGAAGCTTTCTTT

v_call: TRBV5-6
d_call: TRBD1
clone_size: .
j_call: TRBJ2-7
cdr3_aa: CASSFGPGGHEQYF
cdr3_nt: TGTGCCAGCAGCTTTGGCCCAGGGGGCCACGAGCAGTACTTC

v_call: TRBV6-1
d_call: TRBD1
clone_size: .
j_call: TRBJ1-5
cdr3_aa: CASRRTGTGTQPQHF
cdr3_nt: TGTGCCAGCAGGAGGACCGGGACAGGCACTCAGCCCCAGCATTTT

v_call: TRBV7-2
d_call: TRBD1
clone_size: .
j_call: TRBJ2-7
cdr3_aa: CASSYQGAGYEQYF
cdr3_nt: TGTGCCAGCAGCTATCAGGGGGCGGGCTACGAGCAGTACTTC

v_call: TRBV10-3
d_call: TRBD2
clone_size: .
j_call: TRBJ2-1
cdr3_aa: CAISTSGGAHNEQFF
cdr3_nt: TGTGCCATCAGTACTAGCGGGGGGGCTCACAATGAGCAGTTCTTC